Below, 31 T cell receptor beta chains from the same sample are listed, as sequenced in a study of response to subunit inactivated influenza vaccine. TCRdb re-called the RT-PCR reads with MiXCR, one entry per CDR3 protein. The sample holds 610,000 or so distinct CDR3 sequences, about 15% seen once. The material sequenced was PBMCs from blood, taken 11 to 12 days after vaccination. Receptor source: a man aged 50 to 59 who received an inactivated influenza vaccine.

J is TRBJ2-5 and V is TRBV25-1; TRBD1 matches 9 bases. The V and J ends lost 2 bases and 4 bases, in that order; junction bases with no gene match: 5. The germline gives CDR1 MGHDK, CDR2 SYGVNS. The CDR3 runs 15 residues. CDR3 in amino acids: CASSEPGTGLETQYF. CDR3 bases: TGTGCCAGCAGTGAACCAGGGACAGGGCTAGAGACCCAGTACTTC.

The chain is built from TRBV7-2 and TRBJ2-2; 8 bases align to TRBD2. The CDR3 covers 16 residues. Germline V gene sequence: CDR1 SGHTA, CDR2 FQGNSA. Unmatched junction bases numbered 11, after V lost 7 bases and J lost 4 bases. Here the CDR3 reads CASKFGGGRGTGELFF. The DNA of the CDR3 is TGTGCCAGCAAATTCGGCGGGGGGCGAGGCACCGGGGAGCTGTTTTTT.

The rearrangement uses TRBV6-1 and TRBJ2-1, with 9 bases that match TRBD2. Germline assignment: CDR1 MNHNS and CDR2 SASEGT. The CDR3 consists of 17 residues. J lost 5 bases, V lost 5 bases, and 13 bases had no gene match. CDR3 sequence: CASSKRPGLAGDNEQFF. The CDR3 DNA reads TGTGCCAGCAGTAAACGCCCGGGACTAGCTGGTGACAATGAGCAGTTCTTC.

This clonotype was picked up a small number of times. This may be a read error: a much more frequent sequence differs by one nucleotide. This sequence joins TRBV7-8 and TRBJ2-7; D is ambiguous. The CDR3 has 11 amino acids. V was clipped by 3 bases and J by 7 bases, with 7 bases between them. Per germline, CDR1 SGHVS and CDR2 FQNEAQ. CDR3: CASSFGWEQYF. CDR3 nucleotides: TGTGCCAGCAGCTTCGGGTGGGAGCAGTACTTC.

This clonotype was detected ten times or more. The V and J genes are TRBV19 and TRBJ2-4; tentative D call: TRBD1 (6 bases). CDR1 and CDR2 (germline): LNHDA, SQIVND (reference sequence). V gave up 6 bases and J gave up 0 bases, with 15 bases separating them. The CDR3 loop spans 16 amino acids. CDR3 in amino acids: CASSRWDTLAKNIQYF. The CDR3 DNA sequence: TGTGCCAGTAGCAGGTGGGACACCTTAGCCAAAAACATTCAGTACTTC.

This clonotype was detected only a few times. The CDR3 spells CASSNGEQGGGPSYNEQFF. The CDR3 nucleotides read TGTGCCAGCAGCAACGGGGAGCAGGGGGGCGGGCCCTCCTACAATGAGCAGTTCTTC. This chain joins TRBV11-1 and TRBJ2-1; the D gene is possibly TRBD1 (7 bases). Germline CDR1 SGHAT, CDR2 FQDESV (reference sequence). This CDR3 comprises 19 residues. V was trimmed by 5 bases and J by 0 bases, leaving 23 bases between them. Full variable domain (remainder filled in from reference TRBV11-1 and TRBJ2-1): EAEVAQSPRYKITEKSQAVAFWCDPISGHATLYWYRQILGQGPELLVQFQDESVVDDSQLPKDRFSAERLKGVDSTLKIQPAELGDSAMYLCASSNGEQGGGPSYNEQFFGPGTRLTVL.

This clonotype was observed a handful of times. This rearrangement joins TRBV11-3 to TRBJ2-4; D is possibly TRBD1 (6 bases). CDR3 length equals 12 residues. Trimming left V 5 bases short and J 9 bases short, with 11 bases between. Germline lookup yields CDR1 SGHNT and CDR2 YENEEA. The chain's CDR3 is CASSQGSSIQYF. In nucleotides, the CDR3 is TGTGCCAGCAGCCAGGGGAGTAGCATTCAGTACTTC.

The chain combines TRBV6-2 or TRBV6-3 with TRBJ2-1, with no clear D. The length of the CDR3 is 12 residues. V lost 2 bases and J lost 8, with 7 bases in between. Per the germline V gene, CDR1 is MNHEY and CDR2 is SVGEGT. The CDR3 DNA sequence: TGTGCCAGCAGTTACCCCGGCTATGAGCAGTTCTTC. It codes for CASSYPGYEQFF.

The V gene is TRBV18, the J gene TRBJ1-2, with 8 bases matching TRBD1. CDR3 length: 16 residues. Germline CDR1 reads KGHSH; CDR2 reads LQKENI. Trimming cost V 3 bases and J 7 bases; bases outside gene matches: 13. Here the CDR3 DNA reads TGTGCCAGCTCACCCACACTTTCCCGGGACAGGAGTGGCTACACCTTC. Translating it yields CASSPTLSRDRSGYTF.

This clonotype was picked up many times. V and J are TRBV12-3 or TRBV12-4 and TRBJ1-1, with D uncertain. This CDR3 region has 14 residues. Trimming cost V 5 bases and J 1 base, with 11 bases left between them. CDR3 DNA: TGTGCCAGCAGTCCCTGGACGGAGAACACTGAAGCTTTCTTT. Its translation is CASSPWTENTEAFF.

V gene TRBV5-1 combines with J gene TRBJ2-3; tentative D call: TRBD2 (5 bases). Between the trimmed V and J ends, which lost 1 base and 5 bases, there was a span of 11 bases. The germline CDR1 and CDR2 sequences are SGHRS and YFSETQ. The CDR3 covers 14 residues. The CDR3 DNA reads TGCGCCAGCAGCTTGACAGCGGCTGGAGATACGCAGTATTTT. Translation: CASSLTAAGDTQYF. The full variable domain, its missing parts supplied by reference TRBV5-1 and TRBJ2-3, is KAGVTQTPRYLIKTRGQQVTLSCSPISGHRSVSWYQQTPGQGLQFLFEYFSETQRNKGNFPGRFSGRQFSNSRSEMNVSTLELGDSALYLCASSLTAAGDTQYFGPGTRLTVL.

The chain combines TRBV7-6 with TRBJ1-5, with D unclear. The V end lost 5 bases, the J end lost 3 bases, and 8 bases lay between the germline ends. Germline values: CDR1 SGHVS, CDR2 FNYEAQ. The CDR3 covers 13 residues. CDR3 loop: CASSTKPNQPQHF. CDR3 nucleotide sequence: TGTGCCAGCAGCACTAAACCCAATCAGCCCCAGCATTTT.

This clonotype was detected only a few times. The rearrangement links TRBV18 to TRBJ2-2; D gene uncertain. The germline V and J ends were trimmed by 0 bases and 6 bases, with 11 bases remaining between them. From germline, CDR1 is KGHSH and CDR2 LQKENI. The length of the CDR3 is 15 residues. CDR3 sequence (DNA): TGTGCCAGCTCACCACCGTTGGTATTCTCCGGGGAGCTGTTTTTT. This gives the protein CASSPPLVFSGELFF.

The rearrangement joins TRBV7-2 to TRBJ2-2; D is ambiguous. CDR3 length: 15 residues. Germline-derived CDR1 and CDR2 are SGHTA and FQGNSA. V lost 3 bases and J 5 bases, leaving 13 bases between the germline ends. The CDR3 reads CASSFRPRTTGELFF. CDR3 DNA: TGTGCCAGCAGCTTCCGGCCGAGAACTACCGGGGAGCTGTTTTTT.

As to this clonotype: A junction boundary mismatches the germline segment, possibly from a read error. The rearrangement uses TRBV7-7 and TRBJ2-5, with 9 bases lining up with TRBD1. The CDR3 is 16 residues long. Germline V lookup: CDR1 SSHAT, CDR2 FNYEAQ (reference sequence). CDR3 protein: CASSPLTGQGKETQYF. CDR3 sequence (DNA): TGTGCTAGCAGCCCCCTAACGGGACAGGGAAAAGAGACCCAGTACTTC.

This clonotype was recorded at least ten times. The rearrangement links TRBV11-2 to TRBJ2-3, with a possible D match to TRBD2 (5 bases). Trimming took 2 bases from V and 6 from J, leaving 9 bases between them. The V gene's germline CDR1 is SGHAT and CDR2 FQNNGV. The length of the CDR3 is 13 residues. CDR3 in DNA: TGTGCCAGCAGCTTACATAGAGGGGATACGCAGTATTTT. Protein sequence: CASSLHRGDTQYF.

In this sample, this clonotype turned up a few times. V gene TRBV12-3 or TRBV12-4 combines with J gene TRBJ2-2; D tentatively fits TRBD1 or TRBD2 (5 bases each). CDR3 length: 14 amino acids. Trimming removed 6 bases at V and 2 bases at J, with 10 bases between. CDR3 sequence: CASRPGQNTGELFF. CDR3 sequence (DNA): TGTGCCAGCAGGCCGGGGCAAAACACCGGGGAGCTGTTTTTT.

This clonotype appeared a few times. The rearrangement joins TRBV5-6 to TRBJ2-1, with TRBD1 matching over 9 bases. After removal of 6 bases from V and 7 bases from J, the junction contained 8 bases not matched to a gene. CDR3 length: 14 amino acids. Germline CDR1 and CDR2: SGHDT and YYEEEE. The CDR3 DNA reads TGTGCCAGCAAGGACAGGGGAGGGATTAATGAGCAGTTCTTC. Amino acid sequence: CASKDRGGINEQFF.

This clonotype was counted only a few times. The chain links TRBV29-1 to TRBJ2-7, with 9 bases lining up with TRBD1. Germline CDR1 and CDR2: SQVTM and ANQGSEA. V gave up 7 bases and J gave up 2 bases; unmatched junction bases: 6. There are 13 residues in the CDR3. The CDR3 spells CSAMTGGTYEQYF. CDR3 bases: TGCAGCGCAATGACAGGGGGGACCTACGAGCAGTACTTC.

Notes on this clonotype: One end of the junction varies from germline; a read error may be responsible. The V call is TRBV6-2 or TRBV6-3, the J call TRBJ2-3, with D perhaps matching TRBD2 (6 bases). Germline V lookup: CDR1 MNHEY, CDR2 SVGEGT. This CDR3 has 10 residues. This chain's CDR3 is CASSHPGLNF. Written as DNA, the CDR3 is TGTGCCAGCAGTCACCCGGGACTGAATTTT.

The V and J genes are TRBV20-1 and TRBJ2-5, with a tentative D call TRBD1 (8 bases). The CDR3 loop spans 14 amino acids. V lost 1 base and J 4 bases, leaving 13 bases between the germline ends. CDR1 is DFQATT and CDR2 is SNEGSKA in the germline V gene (reference sequence). The CDR3 sequence: CSARGTGGVETQYF. The CDR3 bases are TGCAGTGCTAGAGGAACAGGGGGGGTAGAGACCCAGTACTTC.

This clonotype showed up many times. V gene TRBV5-6 combines with J gene TRBJ2-7; D is undetermined. V was cut by 5 bases and J by 1 base, with 13 bases left in between. CDR3 length: 14 amino acids. Germline V gene sequence: CDR1 SGHDT, CDR2 YYEEEE. CDR3 amino acids: CASRSDDFSYEQYF. As DNA, the CDR3 is TGTGCCAGCAGATCCGATGACTTTTCCTACGAGCAGTACTTC. Supplemented by reference TRBV5-6 and TRBJ2-7, the full variable domain reads DAGVTQSPTHLIKTRGQQVTLRCSPKSGHDTVSWYQQALGQGPQFIFQYYEEEERQRGNFPDRFSGHQFPNYSSELNVNALLLGDSALYLCASRSDDFSYEQYFGPGTRLTVT.

This clonotype showed up just a few times. The CDR3 bases are TGTGCCAGCAGGCCTCCAGTCAGAGATACGCAGTATTTT. This sequence encodes CASRPPVRDTQYF. The V call is TRBV27, the J call TRBJ2-3; no reliable D call. The V gene's germline CDR1 is MNHEY and CDR2 SMNVEV (reference sequence). This CDR3 has 13 amino acids. V was trimmed by 6 bases and J by 5 bases, leaving 12 bases between them.

CDR3 nucleotides: TGTGCCAGCAGGCCCTTCGGGCTAGCGGGATCCTACGAGCAGTACTTC. Encoded protein: CASRPFGLAGSYEQYF. The genes are TRBV28 and TRBJ2-7, with TRBD2 matching over 9 bases. This CDR3 spans 16 amino acids. After removal of 6 bases from V and 1 base from J, the junction contained 10 bases not matched to a gene. CDR1 and CDR2 from the germline V gene are MDHEN and SYDVKM.

This chain uses TRBV6-1 with TRBJ1-6, with D maybe TRBD1 (6 bases). From germline, CDR1 is MNHNS and CDR2 SASEGT. The CDR3 sequence is 14 residues long. V was cut by 6 bases and J by 7 bases, with 13 bases left in between. The DNA for the CDR3 is TGTGCCAGCAGGACGGACAGAATAAATTCACCCCTCCACTTT. This encodes CASRTDRINSPLHF.

This chain joins TRBV15 and TRBJ2-1; tentative D call: TRBD1 (6 bases). Germline CDR1 is LNHNV and CDR2 is YYDKDF (reference sequence). The CDR3 has 15 amino acids. Trimming cost V 0 bases and J 12 bases, with 18 bases left between them. This chain's CDR3 is CATSRDEAGALGQFF. The CDR3 nucleotides read TGTGCCACCAGCAGAGATGAGGCAGGGGCCTTGGGGCAGTTCTTC.

There are a few counts of this clonotype. The chain links TRBV4-3 to TRBJ2-3, with 13 nucleotides matching TRBD2. Germline V gene data show CDR1 as LGHNA and CDR2 as YSLEER. The J segment lost 3 bases and the V segment lost 1 base, leaving 7 bases of the junction unmatched. The CDR3 consists of 18 residues. The CDR3 coding sequence is TGCGCCAGCAGCCAAGGGGTAGGGACTAGCGGGATGACAGATACGCAGTATTTT. It translates to CASSQGVGTSGMTDTQYF.

This clonotype was seen ten or more times. The J gene is TRBJ1-2, the V gene TRBV7-2, with D uncertain. This CDR3 is built from 12 residues. The germline V gene encodes CDR1 SGHTA and CDR2 FQGNSA. Trimming removed 3 bases at V and 2 bases at J, with 4 bases between. The CDR3 nucleotides are TGTGCCAGCAGCTTCCCCAACTATGGCTACACCTTC. Translating gives CASSFPNYGYTF.

A few counts support this clonotype. This chain links TRBV6-4 with TRBJ2-7; TRBD2 aligns across 10 bases. J was trimmed by 2 bases and V by 2 bases; bases with no gene match: 6. The CDR3 runs to 16 residues. Germline V gives CDR1 MRHNA, CDR2 SNTAGT. The CDR3 region has the DNA TGTGCCAGCAGTGACCCCGGGACTAGCGCCCCCTACGAGCAGTACTTC. Translation gives CASSDPGTSAPYEQYF.

In its sample, this clonotype was seen a few times. The V call is TRBV12-3 or TRBV12-4, the J call TRBJ1-6; 7 positions match TRBD1. V lost 5 bases to trimming and J lost 10 bases; unmatched junction nucleotides: 8. There are 14 residues in the CDR3. CDR3 in DNA: TGTGCCAGCAGTGATCCGGGACAGAAATCACCCCTCCACTTT. Translating gives CASSDPGQKSPLHF.

There are many counts of this clonotype. The chain combines TRBV4-3 with TRBJ1-4; 8 bases fit TRBD1. Germline CDR1 LGHNA, CDR2 YSLEER. The CDR3 spans 15 residues. V shed 5 bases and J 8 bases; nucleotides not matched to a gene: 10. Written as DNA, the CDR3 is TGCGCCAGCAGCGAACAGGGGGGAAATGAAGAAAAACTGTTTTTT. Its translation: CASSEQGGNEEKLFF.